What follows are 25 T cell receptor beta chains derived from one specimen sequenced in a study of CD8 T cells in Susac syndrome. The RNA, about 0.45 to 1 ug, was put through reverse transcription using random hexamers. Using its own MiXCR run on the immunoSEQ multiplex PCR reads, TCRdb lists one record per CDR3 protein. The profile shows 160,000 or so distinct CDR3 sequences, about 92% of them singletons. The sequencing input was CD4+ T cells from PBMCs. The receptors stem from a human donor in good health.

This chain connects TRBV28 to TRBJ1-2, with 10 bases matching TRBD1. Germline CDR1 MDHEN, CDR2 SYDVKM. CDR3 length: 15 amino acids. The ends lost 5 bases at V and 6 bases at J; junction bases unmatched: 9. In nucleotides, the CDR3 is TGTGCCAGCAGTGACCCCGGGACAGGGGCAGATGGCTACACCTTC. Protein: CASSDPGTGADGYTF.

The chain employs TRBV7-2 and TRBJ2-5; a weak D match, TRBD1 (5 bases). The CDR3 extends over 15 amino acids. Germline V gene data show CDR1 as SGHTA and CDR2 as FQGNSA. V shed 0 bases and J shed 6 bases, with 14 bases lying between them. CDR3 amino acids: CASSLAQGRRQTQYF. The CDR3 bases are TGTGCCAGCAGCTTAGCGCAGGGCAGGCGTCAGACCCAGTACTTC. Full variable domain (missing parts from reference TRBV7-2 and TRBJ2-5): GAGVSQSPSNKVTEKGKDVELRCDPISGHTALYWYRQSLGQGLEFLIYFQGNSAPDKSGLPSDRFSAERTGGSVSTLTIQRTQQEDSAVYLCASSLAQGRRQTQYFGPGTRLLVL.

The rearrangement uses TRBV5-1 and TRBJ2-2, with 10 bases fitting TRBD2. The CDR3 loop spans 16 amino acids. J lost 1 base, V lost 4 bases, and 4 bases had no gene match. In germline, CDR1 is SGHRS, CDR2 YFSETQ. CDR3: CASSPGTSVNTGELFF. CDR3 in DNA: TGCGCCAGCAGCCCCGGGACTAGCGTGAACACCGGGGAGCTGTTTTTT.

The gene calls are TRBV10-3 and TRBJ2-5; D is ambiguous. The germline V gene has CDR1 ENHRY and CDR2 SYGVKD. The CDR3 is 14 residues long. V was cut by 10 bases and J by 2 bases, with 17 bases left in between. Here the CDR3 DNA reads TGTGCCACCGCTAGAGATGCCACACAAGAGACCCAGTACTTC. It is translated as CATARDATQETQYF.

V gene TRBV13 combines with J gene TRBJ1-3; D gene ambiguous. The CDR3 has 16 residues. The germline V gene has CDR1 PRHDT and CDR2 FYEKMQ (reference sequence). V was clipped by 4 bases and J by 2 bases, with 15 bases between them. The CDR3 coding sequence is TGTGCCAGCAGCTCCCGGTGGGCCGGGACTGGAAACACCATATATTTT. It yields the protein CASSSRWAGTGNTIYF.

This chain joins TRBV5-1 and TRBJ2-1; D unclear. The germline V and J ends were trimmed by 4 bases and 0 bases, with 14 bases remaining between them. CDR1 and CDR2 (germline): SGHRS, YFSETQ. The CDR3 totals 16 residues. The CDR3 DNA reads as TGCGCCAGCAGCCTGGGTATGGCCGTCTCCTACAATGAGCAGTTCTTC. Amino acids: CASSLGMAVSYNEQFF.

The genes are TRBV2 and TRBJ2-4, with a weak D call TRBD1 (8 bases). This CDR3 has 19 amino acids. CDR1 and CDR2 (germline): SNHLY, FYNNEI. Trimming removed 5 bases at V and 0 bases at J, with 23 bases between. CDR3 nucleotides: TGTGCCAGCAGTTTCACAGGGGGGGTGGGGAGTCTAGCCAAAAACATTCAGTACTTC. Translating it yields CASSFTGGVGSLAKNIQYF.

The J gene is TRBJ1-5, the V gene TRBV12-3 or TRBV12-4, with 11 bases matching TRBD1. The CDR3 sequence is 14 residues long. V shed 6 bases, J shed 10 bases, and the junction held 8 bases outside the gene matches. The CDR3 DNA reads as TGTGCCAGCAGGGACAGGGGGCTATTTAGTCCCCAGCATTTT. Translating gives CASRDRGLFSPQHF.

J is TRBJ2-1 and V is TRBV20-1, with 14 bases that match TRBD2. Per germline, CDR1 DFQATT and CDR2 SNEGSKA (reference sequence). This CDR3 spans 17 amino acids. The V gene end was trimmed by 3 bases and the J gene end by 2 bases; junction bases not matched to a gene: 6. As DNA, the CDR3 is TGCAGTGCTAGGCGCGGGACTAGCGGGAGAACCTACAATGAGCAGTTCTTC. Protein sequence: CSARRGTSGRTYNEQFF.

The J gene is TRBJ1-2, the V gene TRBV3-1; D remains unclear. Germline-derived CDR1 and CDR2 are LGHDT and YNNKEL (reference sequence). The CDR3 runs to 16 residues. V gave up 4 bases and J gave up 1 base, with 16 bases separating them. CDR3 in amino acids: CASSPTSQGSNYGYTF. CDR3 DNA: TGTGCCAGCAGCCCGACTAGCCAAGGCAGTAACTATGGCTACACCTTC.

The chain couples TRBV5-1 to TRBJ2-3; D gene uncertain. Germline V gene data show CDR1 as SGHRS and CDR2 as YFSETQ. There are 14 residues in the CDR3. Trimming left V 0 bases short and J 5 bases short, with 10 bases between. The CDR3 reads CASSLDGSGDTQYF. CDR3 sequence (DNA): TGCGCCAGCAGCTTGGACGGGTCAGGAGATACGCAGTATTTT.

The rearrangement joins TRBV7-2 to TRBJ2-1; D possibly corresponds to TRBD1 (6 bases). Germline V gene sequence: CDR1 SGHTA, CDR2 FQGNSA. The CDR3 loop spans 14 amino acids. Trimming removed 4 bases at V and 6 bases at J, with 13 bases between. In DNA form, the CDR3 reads TGTGCCAGCAGCTCGTATAGGGACATCAATGAGCAGTTCTTC. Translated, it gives CASSSYRDINEQFF.

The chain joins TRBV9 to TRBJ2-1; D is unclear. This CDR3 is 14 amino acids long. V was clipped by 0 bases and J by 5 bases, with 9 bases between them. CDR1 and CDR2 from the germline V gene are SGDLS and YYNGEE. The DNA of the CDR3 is TGTGCCAGCAGCGTAGGGTCGTCTGACAATGAGCAGTTCTTC. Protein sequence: CASSVGSSDNEQFF.

CDR3 DNA sequence: TGCAGCGTCATCAATTGGGACAAGGGGAGGGAGCAGTACTTC. Translated: CSVINWDKGREQYF. V and J are TRBV29-1 and TRBJ2-7, with D tentatively TRBD1 or TRBD2 (6 bases each). Per the germline V gene, CDR1 is SQVTM and CDR2 is ANQGSEA. V lost 6 bases to trimming and J lost 7 bases, with 22 bases between them. The CDR3 consists of 14 residues.

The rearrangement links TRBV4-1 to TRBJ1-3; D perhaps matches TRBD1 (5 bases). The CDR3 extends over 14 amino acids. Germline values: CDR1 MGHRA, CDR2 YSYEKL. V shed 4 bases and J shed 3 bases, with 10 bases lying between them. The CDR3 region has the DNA TGCGCCAGCAGCCCCGGGGACGTTGGAAACACCATATATTTT. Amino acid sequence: CASSPGDVGNTIYF.

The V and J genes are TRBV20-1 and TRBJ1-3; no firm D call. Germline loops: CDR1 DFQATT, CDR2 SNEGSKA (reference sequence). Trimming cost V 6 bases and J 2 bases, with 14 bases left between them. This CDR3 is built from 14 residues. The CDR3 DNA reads TGCAGTGCCACGGACTTCAATGCTGGAAACACCATATATTTT. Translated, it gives CSATDFNAGNTIYF.

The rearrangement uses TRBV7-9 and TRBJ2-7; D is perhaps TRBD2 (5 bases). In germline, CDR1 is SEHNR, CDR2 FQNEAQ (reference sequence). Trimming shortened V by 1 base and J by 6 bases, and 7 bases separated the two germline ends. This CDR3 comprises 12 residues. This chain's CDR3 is CASSLERVEQYF. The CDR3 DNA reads TGTGCCAGCAGCTTAGAGAGGGTCGAGCAGTACTTC. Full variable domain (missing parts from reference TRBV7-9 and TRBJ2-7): DTGVSQNPRHKITKRGQNVTFRCDPISEHNRLYWYRQTLGQGPEFLTYFQNEAQLEKSRLLSDRFSAERPKGSFSTLEIQRTEQGDSAMYLCASSLERVEQYFGPGTRLTVT.

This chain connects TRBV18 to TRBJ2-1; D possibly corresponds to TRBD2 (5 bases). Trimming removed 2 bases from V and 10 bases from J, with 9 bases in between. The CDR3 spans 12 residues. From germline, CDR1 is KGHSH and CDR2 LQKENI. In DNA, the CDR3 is TGTGCCAGCTCACCATCGAGGGAGGAGCAGTTCTTC. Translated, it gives CASSPSREEQFF.

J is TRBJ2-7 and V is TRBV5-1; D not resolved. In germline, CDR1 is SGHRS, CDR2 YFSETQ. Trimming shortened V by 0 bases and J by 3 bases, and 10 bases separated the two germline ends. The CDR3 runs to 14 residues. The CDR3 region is CASSLVSAGYEQYF. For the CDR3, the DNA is TGCGCCAGCAGCTTGGTATCGGCAGGCTACGAGCAGTACTTC.

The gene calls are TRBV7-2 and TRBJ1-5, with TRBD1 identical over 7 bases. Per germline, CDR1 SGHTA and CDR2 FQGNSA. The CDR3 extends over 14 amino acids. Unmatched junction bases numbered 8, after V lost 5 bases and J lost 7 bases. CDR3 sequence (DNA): TGTGCCAGCAGCGCACAGGGGTCCGGGCAGCCCCAGCATTTT. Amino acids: CASSAQGSGQPQHF.

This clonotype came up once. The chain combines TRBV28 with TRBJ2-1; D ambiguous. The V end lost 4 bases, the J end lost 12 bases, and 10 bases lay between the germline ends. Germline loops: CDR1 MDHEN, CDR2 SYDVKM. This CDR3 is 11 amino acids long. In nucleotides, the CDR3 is TGTGCCAGCAGTTCCCCCCCGGTGCAGTTCTTC. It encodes CASSSPPVQFF.

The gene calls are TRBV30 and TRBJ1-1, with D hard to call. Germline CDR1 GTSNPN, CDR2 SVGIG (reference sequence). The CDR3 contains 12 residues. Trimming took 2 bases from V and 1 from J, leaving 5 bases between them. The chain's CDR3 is CAWSMRNTEAFF. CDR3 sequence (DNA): TGTGCCTGGAGTATGAGGAACACTGAAGCTTTCTTT.

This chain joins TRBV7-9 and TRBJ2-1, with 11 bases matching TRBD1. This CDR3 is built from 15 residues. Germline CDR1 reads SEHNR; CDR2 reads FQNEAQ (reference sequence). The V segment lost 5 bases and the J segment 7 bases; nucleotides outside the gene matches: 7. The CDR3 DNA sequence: TGTGCCAGCAGCCCTACGGGACAGGGGGGGAATGAGCAGTTCTTC. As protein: CASSPTGQGGNEQFF.

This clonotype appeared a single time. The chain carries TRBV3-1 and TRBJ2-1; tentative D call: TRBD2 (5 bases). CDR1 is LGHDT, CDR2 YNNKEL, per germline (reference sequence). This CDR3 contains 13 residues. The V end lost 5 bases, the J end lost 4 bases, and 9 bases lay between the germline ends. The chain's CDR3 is CASSYGGYNEQFF. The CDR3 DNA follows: TGTGCCAGCAGCTATGGCGGGTACAATGAGCAGTTCTTC.

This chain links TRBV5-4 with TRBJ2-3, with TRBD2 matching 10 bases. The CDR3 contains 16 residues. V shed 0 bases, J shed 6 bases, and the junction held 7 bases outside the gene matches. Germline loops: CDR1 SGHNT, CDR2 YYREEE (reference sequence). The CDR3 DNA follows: TGTGCCAGCAGCTTGGGACTAGCGGGCGCGGAGGATACGCAGTATTTT. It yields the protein CASSLGLAGAEDTQYF.